This record looks at one TCR beta chain sequence and its context. Its antigen is currently unknown. The sample comes from a study of cytomegalovirus exposure and HLA in healthy donors. Study-level findings and limits: Overall, under 200 TCR beta chains were annotated as cytomegalovirus-associated. The records held CMV serostatus as the only immune exposure information. An analysis that was carried out later associated some 17,000 TCR beta sequences with HLA alleles at 0.05 false discovery rate. Across HLA loci, a later analysis found differing TCR association rates, with DRB1 most and HLA-C fewest.

Germline V gene lookup returns CDR1 SGDLS and CDR2 YYNGEE. The CDR3 extends over 13 amino acids. The V end was cut by 3 bases, the J end by 3 bases, with 8 bases between. The PCR employed 60 Vbeta primers together with 13 Jbeta primers. Sequenced by immunoSEQ multiplex PCR; TCRdb stores in-frame clones only, minus some. Counted here are some 170,000 clones, about 79% occurring once; the ten biggest clones make up under 8%. The clonotype comes from a man in his forties in good health and CMV-seropositive. The chain is built from TRBV9 and TRBJ2-3; weak D call: TRBD2 (5 bases). The source material was PBMCs. The CDR3 DNA follows: TGTGCCAGCAGCGGTAGCGCTACAGATACGCAGTATTTT. It yields the protein CASSGSATDTQYF.